This T cell receptor (beta chain) was captured in a study of blood T cell repertoires in COVID-19. Turning to the study itself: The study drew acute and convalescent COVID-19 samples from the United States, Italy and Spain. Sample material is recorded as cDNA or gDNA derived from T cells, B-cell-depleted T cells, or PBMCs.

How the authors handled the data: The assay estimated nucleated cells by amplifying reference gene primers. TCRdb's copy holds only in-frame clones and misses some; the assay was immunoSEQ multiplex PCR. V and J calls and clone size are those listed in that table; D and trimming were worked out from the DNA. The sample carries approximately 150,000 clones, around 89% recorded once. Seattle-derived patients entered the study during active infection and were followed longitudinally. V was pared by 5 bases and J by 5 bases, with 12 bases between. The CDR3 length is 13 residues. Germline CDR1 SEHNR, CDR2 FQNEAQ (reference sequence).

Specimen: peripheral blood. J is TRBJ2-5 and V is TRBV7-9; no firm D call. This TCR derives from a man in his late teens or twenties with COVID-19, enrolled during active disease. CDR3 residues: CASSVLRAETQYF. The DNA of the CDR3 is TGTGCCAGCAGCGTTTTAAGAGCGGAGACCCAGTACTTC.